This T cell receptor (beta chain) was sequenced for a study of blood T cells in healthy people across ages. Germline trimming cut 9 bases from V and 4 bases from J; bases unmatched to any gene: 7. CDR1 is MGHRA and CDR2 is YSYEKL in the germline V gene. The CDR3 sequence is 13 residues long. A second about 6 to 11 cycle PCR used barcoded and J-beta primers. Through a template-switch adaptor with 12 random nucleotides, each cDNA molecule received a tag. TCRdb analysed the 5' RACE reads with MiXCR anew, one entry per CDR3 protein. The sample yields hundreds of thousands of distinct CDR3 sequences, roughly 35% seen once. This clonotype has a handful of counts.

This chain links TRBV4-1 with TRBJ2-3; the match to TRBD1 covers 7 bases. The specimen was blood. The origin of this receptor is a man aged 18 to 29 in good health. DNA for the CDR3: TGCGCCAGTGCTGGACAGGCGTCAGATACGCAGTATTTT. This encodes CASAGQASDTQYF.